These T cell receptor beta chains were read from a single sample in a study of T cells after yellow fever vaccination. Each CDR3 protein gets one entry after TCRdb re-called the 5' RACE reads with MiXCR. Of 400,000 to 450,000 distinct CDR3 sequences in the sample, over 15% were seen once. The specimen comprised PBMCs, sampled before the yellow fever booster vaccination. Receptors were obtained from a young man who received the YFV17D yellow fever vaccine. Both conserved end residues are part of each CDR3. A D gene is named only where the DNA matches it firmly. Clone size is not always given. Where it is, it says once, few, many or a class for expanded clones.

TRBD2	.	TRBJ2-5	TRBV29-1	TGCAGGAATAGCGGGGCTCTTCCCCGGAAGACCCAGTACTTC	CRNSGALPRKTQYF
TRBD1	.	TRBJ1-1	TRBV5-5	TGTGCCAGCAGCGGACCGGGACAGCCGTTCTCTGAAGCTTTCTTT	CASSGPGQPFSEAFF
.	few	TRBJ2-5	TRBV5-1	TGCGCCAGCAGCTTATTGGGGGAAGGGAGTAGAGAGACCCAGTACTTC	CASSLLGEGSRETQYF
.	.	TRBJ1-1	TRBV12-3/TRBV12-4	TGTGCCAGCAGCGGCACGGGGGGGTATTGGTACACTGAAGCTTTCTTT	CASSGTGGYWYTEAFF
.	.	TRBJ2-3	TRBV7-2	TGTGCCAGCAGCTTAGTTCCTTCGGGGACAGATACGCAGTATTTT	CASSLVPSGTDTQYF
.	few	TRBJ1-4	TRBV12-3/TRBV12-4	TGTGCCAGTCATGTGGGAGGAGCTAATGAAAAACTGTTTTTT	CASHVGGANEKLFF
TRBD1	.	TRBJ2-1	TRBV15	TGTGCCACCAAGGACAGGGGCAATGAGCAGTTCTTC	CATKDRGNEQFF
TRBD1	few	TRBJ1-2	TRBV12-3/TRBV12-4	TGTGCCAGCAAGGACAGGGCATCGTTTGGAGGCTACACCTTC	CASKDRASFGGYTF
TRBD1	.	TRBJ1-2	TRBV11-2	TGTGCCAGCAGCTCGACAGGGGGCTCCTATGGCTACACCTTC	CASSSTGGSYGYTF
.	few	TRBJ1-1	TRBV15	TGTGCCACCAGTTTCAGCGGGGGTCTTGAAGCTTTCTTT	CATSFSGGLEAFF
.	few	TRBJ1-2	TRBV6-2/TRBV6-3	TGTGCCAGCAGTCCTCCCTCGTGGTATGGCTACACCTTC	CASSPPSWYGYTF
.	.	TRBJ1-4	TRBV29-1	TGCAGCGCCTTGACAGACCTAAGCGAAAAACTGTTTTTT	CSALTDLSEKLFF
.	.	TRBJ2-4	TRBV12-3/TRBV12-4	TGTGCCAGCAGTTCTATTCAGGGACAAAGCAAAAACATTCAGTACTTC	CASSSIQGQSKNIQYF
TRBD2	few	TRBJ2-3	TRBV20-1	TGCAGTGCTAGTCTAGCGGGGGAGGATACGCAGTATTTT	CSASLAGEDTQYF
.	many	TRBJ1-3	TRBV7-2	TGTGCCAGCAGCACGGGTTTGACCATATATTTT	CASSTGLTIYF
.	.	TRBJ2-3	TRBV29-1	TGCAGCGCCATGAGGCGGGGCACAGATACGCAGTATTTT	CSAMRRGTDTQYF
.	few	TRBJ1-2	TRBV15	TGTGCCACCAGCAGGGGACCCCAGAGGGACTACACCTTC	CATSRGPQRDYTF
.	few	TRBJ1-5	TRBV6-2/TRBV6-3	TGTGCCAGCAGTCGTGACGGGACGGCTAATCAGCCCCAGCATTTT	CASSRDGTANQPQHF
.	few	TRBJ1-5	TRBV20-1	TGCAGTGCTAGCCCCCTGCTGGATCAGCCCCAGCATTTT	CSASPLLDQPQHF
.	few	TRBJ2-5	TRBV4-3	TGCGCCAGCAGCCAAGGCATGGGGTACCAAGAGACCCAGTACTTC	CASSQGMGYQETQYF
.	.	TRBJ2-3	TRBV12-3/TRBV12-4	TGTGCCAGCAGCCAGAACGTCGCTGCGCAGTATTTT	CASSQNVAAQYF
.	few	TRBJ1-1	TRBV6-2/TRBV6-3	TGTGCCAGCAGTTTCGAGGGAGCATTGAACACTGAAGCTTTCTTT	CASSFEGALNTEAFF
TRBD1	.	TRBJ1-1	TRBV7-2	TGTGCCAGCAGCCTCGACAGGGCGGGAACTGAAGCTTTCTTT	CASSLDRAGTEAFF
.	.	TRBJ2-2	TRBV3-1	TGTGCCAGCAGCCAAGCTAGATGGGGCACCGGGGAGCTGTTTTTT	CASSQARWGTGELFF
TRBD1	.	TRBJ2-6	TRBV10-3	TGTGCCGCGGCTGAGGGGGCGCAATCAGGGGCCAACGTCCTGACTTTC	CAAAEGAQSGANVLTF
TRBD2	.	TRBJ2-7	TRBV10-3	TGTGCCATCAGAAGCGCGGGGGGGATGGTCTACGAGCAGTACTTC	CAIRSAGGMVYEQYF
TRBD1	few	TRBJ1-2	TRBV7-2	TGTGCCAGCAGCTTAGGACAGGGGGCAGTAAGCGGCTACACCTTC	CASSLGQGAVSGYTF
.	.	TRBJ1-5	TRBV12-3/TRBV12-4	TGTGCCAGCAGTTCCCTGACCCAGCCATTGGGACAGCCCCAGCATTTT	CASSSLTQPLGQPQHF
TRBD1	.	TRBJ1-4	TRBV28	TGTGCCAGCAGTTCCGACAGGGGCTCTCGTAATGAAAAACTGTTTTTT	CASSSDRGSRNEKLFF
TRBD2	few	TRBJ2-3	TRBV6-2/TRBV6-3	TGTGCCAGCAGTCCCGCCCTAGGGACTAGCGGGGGGGTAGTTCCTAGCACAGATACGCAGTATTTT	CASSPALGTSGGVVPSTDTQYF
.	.	TRBJ2-1	TRBV15	TGTGCCACGTCTCCGGACGCACACCACAATGAGCAGTTCTTC	CATSPDAHHNEQFF